This TCR beta chain was identified during a study of CD8 T cells in ankylosing spondylitis. This clonotype has at least ten counts. What it binds is unknown. General study points: Several highly homologous variants made up a TCR beta motif, and this motif appeared characteristic of ankylosing spondylitis blood.

TCRdb reanalysed the 5' RACE reads using MiXCR and keeps one entry per CDR3 protein. The data hold some 200,000 distinct CDR3 sequences, with around 25% observed a single time. Germline-derived CDR1 and CDR2 are SQVTM and ANQGSEA. The CDR3 is made up of 12 amino acids. The V and J ends lost 7 bases and 3 bases, in that order; junction bases with no gene match: 6. V usage is TRBV29-1 and J usage is TRBJ2-7; 7 bases are shared with TRBD2. The source of this sequence is a male donor with ankylosing spondylitis or in good health (not recorded which). Sequences were obtained from blood, either unsorted or a sorted T cell fraction (not recorded which). The DNA for the CDR3 is TGCAGCGGGGGGAGGGACTTCTACGAGCAGTACTTC. Translation gives CSGGRDFYEQYF.